One and the same sample provided the 25 T cell receptor beta chains below, sequenced in a study of technical replicates of blood from a few donors. Data came from immunoSEQ multiplex PCR; TCRdb stores just in-frame clones and leaves some out. The data contain 76,000 or so clones, approximately 86% of them singletons. Sequences were obtained from PBMCs. The origin of the receptors is a human donor in good health. Some clones in this sample may be carry-over from other donors' samples.

This clone was seen once. V and J are TRBV5-6 and TRBJ2-1; D perhaps matches TRBD1 (5 bases). The germline V gene has CDR1 SGHDT and CDR2 YYEEEE. This CDR3 spans 13 amino acids. Trimming pared 1 base from V and 10 bases from J, leaving 12 bases between. This CDR3 is CASSLMGPYEQFF. In nucleotides, the CDR3 is TGTGCCAGCAGCTTGATGGGGCCTTACGAGCAGTTCTTC.

The rearrangement links TRBV4-1 to TRBJ2-5, with 9 nucleotides matching TRBD2. V gave up 2 bases and J gave up 4 bases; unmatched junction bases: 11. From germline, CDR1 is MGHRA and CDR2 YSYEKL. CDR3 length equals 17 residues. CDR3 in amino acids: CASSQTPGRGRGETQYF. The CDR3 nucleotides are TGCGCCAGCAGCCAAACCCCAGGGCGCGGGAGGGGAGAGACCCAGTACTTC.

The chain recombines TRBV5-1 with TRBJ1-2, with TRBD1 matching 7 bases. The CDR3 runs 14 residues. V was pared by 1 base and J by 6 bases, with 6 bases of the junction left unmatched. CDR1 is SGHRS, CDR2 YFSETQ, per germline. This chain's CDR3 is CASSLIGDRDGYTF. The CDR3 DNA is TGCGCCAGCAGCTTGATCGGCGACAGGGATGGCTACACCTTC.

V and J are TRBV10-3 and TRBJ1-1; 7 nucleotides line up with TRBD1. The V and J ends lost 3 bases and 5 bases, in that order; junction bases with no gene match: 6. In germline, CDR1 is ENHRY, CDR2 SYGVKD. This CDR3 contains 14 residues. DNA of the CDR3: TGTGCCATCAGTGAAGGAGGGGGACAGACTGAAGCTTTCTTT. The encoded protein is CAISEGGGQTEAFF.

This chain connects TRBV7-2 to TRBJ1-2, with TRBD1 as a possible D gene (5 bases). The CDR3 loop spans 14 amino acids. Trimming shortened V by 4 bases and J by 6 bases, and 15 bases separated the two germline ends. CDR1 is SGHTA and CDR2 is FQGNSA in the germline V gene. The CDR3 coding sequence is TGTGCCAGCAGCTCGATGATGGGGGAGGATGGCTACACCTTC. This encodes CASSSMMGEDGYTF.

This chain uses TRBV28 with TRBJ1-2, with a tentative D call TRBD1 (5 bases). V gave up 3 bases and J gave up 7 bases, with 15 bases separating them. The CDR3 is 14 residues long. In germline, CDR1 is MDHEN, CDR2 SYDVKM. In DNA, the CDR3 is TGTGCCAGCAGTTTTTCCTCAGGGCGCGGTGGCTACACCTTC. Translated: CASSFSSGRGGYTF.

The chain uses TRBV6-5 and TRBJ2-6, with D possibly TRBD2 on 6 matching bases. Trimming pared 6 bases from V and 0 bases from J, leaving 6 bases between. The CDR3 contains 14 residues. Per germline, CDR1 MNHEY and CDR2 SVGAGI. The CDR3, as DNA: TGTGCCAGCAGCGGGAGCTCTGGGGCCAACGTCCTGACTTTC. This codes for CASSGSSGANVLTF.

This chain connects TRBV7-2 to TRBJ1-5; no definite D call. The V gene's germline CDR1 is SGHTA and CDR2 FQGNSA. The CDR3 is made up of 16 amino acids. Trimming took 7 bases from V and 0 from J, leaving 16 bases between them. This CDR3 is CASTLASAYSNQPQHF. CDR3 bases: TGTGCCAGCACTCTAGCGTCGGCGTATAGCAATCAGCCCCAGCATTTT.

The chain couples TRBV7-3 to TRBJ1-5; D is possibly TRBD1 (6 bases). The length of the CDR3 is 13 residues. Looked up from germline, CDR1 is SGHTA and CDR2 is FQGTGA. With 5 bases removed from V and 4 bases from J, the gap between germline ends came to 9 bases. The CDR3 DNA is TGTGCCAGCAGCCAGGGACAAAATCAGCCCCAGCATTTT. It specifies CASSQGQNQPQHF.

V and J are TRBV5-1 and TRBJ1-1; D call uncertain. V lost 1 base to trimming and J lost 1 base, with 5 bases between them. The CDR3 runs to 13 residues. Germline CDR1 reads SGHRS; CDR2 reads YFSETQ. The CDR3 bases are TGCGCCAGCAGCTTGAGAGAGAACACTGAAGCTTTCTTT. This encodes CASSLRENTEAFF.

The V call is TRBV7-6, the J call TRBJ2-1; 9 nucleotides align to TRBD2. Germline assignment: CDR1 SGHVS and CDR2 FNYEAQ. The ends lost 1 base at V and 6 bases at J; junction bases unmatched: 4. The CDR3 length is 15 residues. The CDR3 region is CASSLVGGGANEQFF. CDR3 in DNA: TGTGCCAGCAGCTTAGTAGGCGGGGGGGCCAATGAGCAGTTCTTC.

The J gene is TRBJ1-2, the V gene TRBV14; D gene unclear. V shed 0 bases and J shed 5 bases, with 7 bases lying between them. The germline V gene encodes CDR1 SGHDN and CDR2 FVKESK. This CDR3 contains 13 residues. The CDR3, as DNA: TGTGCCAGCAGCCAAGACCTTACTTATGGCTACACCTTC. This sequence encodes CASSQDLTYGYTF.

The J gene is TRBJ1-1, the V gene TRBV29-1, with D uncertain. This CDR3 is 12 amino acids long. Germline V gene data show CDR1 as SQVTM and CDR2 as ANQGSEA. The germline V and J ends were trimmed by 4 bases and 0 bases, with 6 bases remaining between them. The CDR3 reads CSVGGLNTEAFF. The CDR3 DNA reads as TGCAGCGTTGGAGGGTTGAACACTGAAGCTTTCTTT.

The rearrangement links TRBV12-5 to TRBJ2-3; D gene uncertain. V lost 6 bases and J 4 bases, leaving 8 bases between the germline ends. This CDR3 contains 12 residues. Germline loops: CDR1 LGHNT, CDR2 FRNRAP. The DNA for the CDR3 is TGTGCTAGTGGCTCACGGGCAGATACGCAGTATTTT. Amino acid sequence: CASGSRADTQYF.

V gene TRBV19 combines with J gene TRBJ2-7, with a weak D call TRBD1 (6 bases). Trimming removed 5 bases from V and 5 bases from J, with 16 bases in between. The length of the CDR3 is 14 residues. Germline lookup yields CDR1 LNHDA and CDR2 SQIVND (reference sequence). The CDR3 coding sequence is TGTGCCAGTAGTGCCCCAGGGGCGACGAACGAGCAGTACTTC. The encoded protein is CASSAPGATNEQYF.

The chain has TRBV19 and TRBJ2-3; no clear D gene. Trimming removed 5 bases at V and 0 bases at J, with 6 bases between. The CDR3 extends over 13 amino acids. Germline V lookup: CDR1 LNHDA, CDR2 SQIVND (reference sequence). The CDR3 DNA sequence: TGTGCCAGTAGTTTCCCAAGCACAGATACGCAGTATTTT. This translates into CASSFPSTDTQYF.

The chain combines TRBV6-6 with TRBJ2-3; 10 bases are shared with TRBD1. Germline loops: CDR1 MNHNY, CDR2 SVGAGI (reference sequence). Trimming cost V 5 bases and J 4 bases; bases outside gene matches: 6. This CDR3 is 15 amino acids long. In nucleotides, the CDR3 is TGTGCCAGCAGTCATCCGGGACAGGGGCCAGATACGCAGTATTTT. Translating gives CASSHPGQGPDTQYF.

V is TRBV4-3 and J is TRBJ2-7, with D hard to call. The CDR3 has 15 amino acids. Germline CDR1 LGHNA, CDR2 YSLEER. V lost 0 bases and J lost 3, with 12 bases in between. The CDR3 bases are TGCGCCAGCAGCCAAGACTTCGAAACGGGCTACGAGCAGTACTTC. Translating it yields CASSQDFETGYEQYF.

The chain recombines TRBV6-5 with TRBJ2-3, with 8 nucleotides matching TRBD1. CDR1 is MNHEY and CDR2 is SVGAGI in the germline V gene. Trimming took 6 bases from V and 1 from J; bases not matched to a gene: 3. The CDR3 is made up of 14 amino acids. The CDR3 spells CASRKTGGTDTQYF. The DNA for the CDR3 is TGTGCCAGCAGGAAGACAGGGGGCACAGATACGCAGTATTTT.

In this sample, this clone turned up a few times. V usage is TRBV4-3 and J usage is TRBJ2-3, with D tentatively TRBD2 (6 bases). Germline CDR1 reads LGHNA; CDR2 reads YSLEER. The CDR3 contains 17 residues. The V and J ends lost 2 bases and 10 bases respectively, with 25 bases between them. Here the CDR3 reads CASSQSNLAAGVNAQYF. Written as DNA, the CDR3 is TGCGCCAGCAGCCAAAGTAACTTAGCGGCTGGGGTTAATGCGCAGTATTTT.

J is TRBJ1-3 and V is TRBV30; TRBD1 might be the D (6 bases). V lost 5 bases and J lost 8, with 16 bases in between. The CDR3 loop spans 13 amino acids. Germline V gene lookup returns CDR1 GTSNPN and CDR2 SVGIG (reference sequence). The CDR3 coding sequence is TGTGCCTGGGGAACAGGGCATCAGGACACCATATATTTT. Translated: CAWGTGHQDTIYF. The variable domain in full, with the rest retrieved from reference TRBV30 and TRBJ1-3, is SQTIHQWPATLVQPVGSPLSLECTVEGTSNPNLYWYRQAAGRGLQLLFYSVGIGQISSEVPQNLSASRPQDRQFILSSKKLLLSDSGFYLCAWGTGHQDTIYFGEGSWLTVV.

This clone was seen only once. J is TRBJ2-3 and V is TRBV4-2; possible D gene TRBD2, 6 bases. Trimming pared 4 bases from V and 1 base from J, leaving 18 bases between. The V gene's germline CDR1 is LGHNA and CDR2 YNFKEQ. The length of the CDR3 is 17 residues. In DNA, the CDR3 is TGTGCCAGCAGCCGTTCGGGCGGGCGGGATGGCACAGATACGCAGTATTTT. Its protein is CASSRSGGRDGTDTQYF.

The V gene is TRBV4-2, the J gene TRBJ2-7, with TRBD2 matching 9 bases. The CDR3 runs to 15 residues. Trimming took 0 bases from V and 7 from J; bases not matched to a gene: 7. Per germline, CDR1 LGHNA and CDR2 YNFKEQ. CDR3 in DNA: TGTGCCAGCAGCCAAGAGGCGGGAGGGCCGAGGGAGCAGTACTTC. It translates to CASSQEAGGPREQYF.

The V and J genes are TRBV27 and TRBJ2-7; weak D call: TRBD1 (6 bases). The V end was cut by 4 bases, the J end by 6 bases, with 25 bases between. Germline V gene lookup returns CDR1 MNHEY and CDR2 SMNVEV (reference sequence). The length of the CDR3 is 17 residues. Here the CDR3 DNA reads TGTGCCAGCAGTTCAGGACAGAAGTTATTACATTCATCCGAGCAGTACTTC. As protein: CASSSGQKLLHSSEQYF.

V gene TRBV7-2 combines with J gene TRBJ1-2; 9 bases fit TRBD1. The V gene end was trimmed by 6 bases and the J gene end by 6 bases; junction bases not matched to a gene: 5. The CDR3 runs 13 residues. Germline lookup yields CDR1 SGHTA and CDR2 FQGNSA. In DNA form, the CDR3 reads TGTGCCAGCAGACCCGGGACAGGGAATGGCTACACCTTC. Translation gives CASRPGTGNGYTF.